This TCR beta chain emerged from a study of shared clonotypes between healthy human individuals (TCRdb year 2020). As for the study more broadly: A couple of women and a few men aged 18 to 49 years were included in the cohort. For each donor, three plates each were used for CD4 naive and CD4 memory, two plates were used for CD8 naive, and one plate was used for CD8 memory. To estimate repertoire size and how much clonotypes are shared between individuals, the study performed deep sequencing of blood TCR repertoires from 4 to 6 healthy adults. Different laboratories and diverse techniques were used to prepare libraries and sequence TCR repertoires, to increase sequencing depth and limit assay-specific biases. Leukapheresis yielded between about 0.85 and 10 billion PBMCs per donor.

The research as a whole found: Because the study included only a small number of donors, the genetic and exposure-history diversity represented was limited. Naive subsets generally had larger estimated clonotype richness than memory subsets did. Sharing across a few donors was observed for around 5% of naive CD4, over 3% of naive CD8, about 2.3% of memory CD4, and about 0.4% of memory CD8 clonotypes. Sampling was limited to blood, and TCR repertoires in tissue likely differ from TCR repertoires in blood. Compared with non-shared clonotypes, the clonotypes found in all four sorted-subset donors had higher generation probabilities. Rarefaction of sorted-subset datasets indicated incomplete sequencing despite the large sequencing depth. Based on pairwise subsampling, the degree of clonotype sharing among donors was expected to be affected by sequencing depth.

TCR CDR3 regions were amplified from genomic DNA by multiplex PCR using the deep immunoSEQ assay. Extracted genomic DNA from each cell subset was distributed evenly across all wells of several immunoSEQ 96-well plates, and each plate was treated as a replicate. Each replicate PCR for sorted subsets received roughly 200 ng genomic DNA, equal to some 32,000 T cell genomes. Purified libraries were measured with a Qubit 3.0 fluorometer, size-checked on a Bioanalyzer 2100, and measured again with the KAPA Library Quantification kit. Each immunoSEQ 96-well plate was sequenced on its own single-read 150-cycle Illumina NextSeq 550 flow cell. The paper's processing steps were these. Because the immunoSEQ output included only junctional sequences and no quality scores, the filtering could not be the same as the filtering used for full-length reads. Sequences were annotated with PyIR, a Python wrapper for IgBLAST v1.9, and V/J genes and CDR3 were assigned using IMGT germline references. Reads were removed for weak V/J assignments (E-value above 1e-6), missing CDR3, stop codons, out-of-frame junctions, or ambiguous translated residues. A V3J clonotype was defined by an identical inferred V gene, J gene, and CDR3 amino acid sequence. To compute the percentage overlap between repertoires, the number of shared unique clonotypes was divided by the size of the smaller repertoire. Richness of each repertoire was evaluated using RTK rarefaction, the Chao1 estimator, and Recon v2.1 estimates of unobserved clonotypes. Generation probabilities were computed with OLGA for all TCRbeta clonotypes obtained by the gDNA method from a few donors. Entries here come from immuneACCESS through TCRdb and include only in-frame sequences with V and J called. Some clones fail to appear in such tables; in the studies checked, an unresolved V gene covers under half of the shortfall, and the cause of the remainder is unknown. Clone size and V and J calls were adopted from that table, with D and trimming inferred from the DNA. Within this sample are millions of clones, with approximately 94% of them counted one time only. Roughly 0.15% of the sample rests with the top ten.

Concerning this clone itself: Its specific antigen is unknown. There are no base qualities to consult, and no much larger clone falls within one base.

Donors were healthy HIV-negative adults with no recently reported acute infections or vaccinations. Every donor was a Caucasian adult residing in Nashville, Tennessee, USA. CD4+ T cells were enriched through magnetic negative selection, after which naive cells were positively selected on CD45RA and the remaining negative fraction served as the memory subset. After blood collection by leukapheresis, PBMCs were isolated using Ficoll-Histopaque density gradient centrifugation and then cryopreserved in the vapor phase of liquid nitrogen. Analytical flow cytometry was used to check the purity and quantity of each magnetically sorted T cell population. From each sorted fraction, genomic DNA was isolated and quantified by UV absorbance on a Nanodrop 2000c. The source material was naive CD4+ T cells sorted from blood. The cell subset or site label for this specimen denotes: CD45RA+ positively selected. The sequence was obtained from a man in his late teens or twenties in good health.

The CDR3 corresponds to CASSLDRGGDEQYF. At the DNA level, the sequence is TGCGCCAGCAGCTTGGACAGGGGAGGAGACGAGCAGTACTTC. The chain was built from TRBV5-1 and TRBJ2-7; TRBD1 is a possible D gene, resting on 7 matching bases. From the cysteine through the phenylalanine, the CDR3 covers 14 amino acids. Of all the DNA, just the CDR3 is kept, 42 bases in frame from base 1. At the junction V is shortened by 0 bases and J by 5 bases, with 12 bases in between. The germline V gene specifies SGHRS as CDR1 and YFSETQ as CDR2.